These 2 T cell receptor beta chains were sequenced from one sample in a study of cytomegalovirus exposure and HLA in healthy donors. Amplification used 60 Vbeta primers and 13 Jbeta primers. Using immunoSEQ multiplex PCR, the repertoire was profiled, and TCRdb retains in-frame clones only, with some absent. The sample data list roughly 88,000 clones. Sequencing was carried out using PBMCs. All receptors derive from a man aged 45-65 years in good health and CMV-seropositive.

The V call is TRBV6-1, the J call TRBJ2-7; no clear D gene. CDR1 is MNHNS, CDR2 SASEGT, per germline. V lost 6 bases to trimming and J lost 4 bases, with 16 bases between them. The CDR3 spans 14 residues. The CDR3 spells CASRTTPSVYEQYF. CDR3 coding DNA: TGTGCCAGCAGGACAACCCCCTCCGTGTACGAGCAGTACTTC.

The J gene is TRBJ1-2, the V gene TRBV28; the D is unclear. Germline CDR1 reads MDHEN; CDR2 reads SYDVKM. The CDR3 length is 14 residues. Trimming shortened V by 3 bases and J by 8 bases, and 16 bases separated the two germline ends. The CDR3 loop is CASSFVALRAGYTF. The CDR3 DNA is TGTGCCAGCAGTTTTGTAGCATTGAGGGCCGGCTACACCTTC.